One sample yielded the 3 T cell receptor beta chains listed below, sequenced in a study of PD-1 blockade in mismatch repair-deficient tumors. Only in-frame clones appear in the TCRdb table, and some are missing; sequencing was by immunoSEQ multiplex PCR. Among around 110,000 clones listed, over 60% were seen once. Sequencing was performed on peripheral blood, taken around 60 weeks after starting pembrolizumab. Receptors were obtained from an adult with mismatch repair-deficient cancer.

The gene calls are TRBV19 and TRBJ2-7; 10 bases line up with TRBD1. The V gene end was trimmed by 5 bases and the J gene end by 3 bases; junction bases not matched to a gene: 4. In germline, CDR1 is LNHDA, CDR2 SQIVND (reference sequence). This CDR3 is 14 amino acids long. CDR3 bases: TGTGCCAGTAGTCCCCGGACAGGGGGCTACGAGCAGTACTTC. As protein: CASSPRTGGYEQYF.

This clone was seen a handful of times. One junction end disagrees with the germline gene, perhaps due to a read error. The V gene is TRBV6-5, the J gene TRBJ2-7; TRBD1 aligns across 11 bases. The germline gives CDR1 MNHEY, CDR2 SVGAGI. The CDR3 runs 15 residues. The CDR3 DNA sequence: TGTGCCAGCAGTCCCTCCGGGACAGGGGGTGTAGGACAGAGCTTC. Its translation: CASSPSGTGGVGQSF.

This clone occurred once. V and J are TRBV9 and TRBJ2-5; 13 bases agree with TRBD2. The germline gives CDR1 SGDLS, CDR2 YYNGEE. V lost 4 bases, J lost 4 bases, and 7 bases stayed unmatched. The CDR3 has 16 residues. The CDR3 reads CASSPTSGRVGETQYF. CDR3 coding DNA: TGTGCCAGCAGCCCCACTAGCGGGAGGGTAGGAGAGACCCAGTACTTC.